Following are 17 T cell receptor beta chains from one sample sequenced in a study of tumor-infiltrating lymphocytes in localized non-small cell lung cancer. Clones were sequenced by immunoSEQ multiplex PCR, and TCRdb holds only the in-frame ones, with some missing. The profile covers about 21,000 clones, with about 80% appearing a single time and 3% to 3.5% taken by the ten largest. The sample taken for sequencing was lung tumor tissue. The origin of the receptors is a human donor with non-small cell lung cancer.

This rearrangement joins TRBV18 to TRBJ2-5, with D possibly being TRBD2 (6 bases). This CDR3 contains 15 residues. CDR1 and CDR2 from the germline V gene are KGHSH and LQKENI. Trimming left V 2 bases short and J 1 base short, with 11 bases between. The CDR3 coding sequence is TGTGCCAGCTCACCAGGCCCGGGAGCCCAAGAGACCCAGTACTTC. This translates into CASSPGPGAQETQYF.

The sample holds a few counts of this clone. This chain links TRBV27 with TRBJ1-4; no clear D gene. Germline V lookup: CDR1 MNHEY, CDR2 SMNVEV (reference sequence). Trimming took 3 bases from V and 8 from J, leaving 10 bases between them. The CDR3 runs to 13 residues. CDR3 protein: CASSFYGAEKLFF. The CDR3 DNA follows: TGTGCCAGCAGTTTTTATGGAGCGGAAAAACTGTTTTTT.

V and J are TRBV19 and TRBJ1-2; tentatively, D is TRBD1 (6 bases). V lost 5 bases and J lost 3, with 13 bases in between. Germline V gene sequence: CDR1 LNHDA, CDR2 SQIVND (reference sequence). This CDR3 comprises 14 residues. The CDR3 DNA reads as TGTGCCAGTAGTGCCGTTCAGGGGCACTATGGCTACACCTTC. Amino acid sequence: CASSAVQGHYGYTF.

The chain links TRBV14 to TRBJ2-3; D is uncertain. V was clipped by 4 bases and J by 7 bases, with 6 bases between them. Germline V gene sequence: CDR1 SGHDN, CDR2 FVKESK. The CDR3 has 11 residues. This CDR3 is CASSPLNTQYF. The CDR3 region has the DNA TGTGCCAGCAGCCCCCTGAATACGCAGTATTTT.

The rearrangement links TRBV5-1 to TRBJ2-2; 8 bases are shared with TRBD1. V lost 0 bases, J lost 4 bases, and 2 bases stayed unmatched. Germline CDR1 reads SGHRS; CDR2 reads YFSETQ. The CDR3 extends over 15 amino acids. The CDR3 here is CASSLGTGSTGELFF. CDR3 sequence (DNA): TGCGCCAGCAGCTTGGGGACAGGGAGCACCGGGGAGCTGTTTTTT.

This rearrangement joins TRBV30 to TRBJ1-2, with TRBD1 identical over 10 bases. CDR1 GTSNPN and CDR2 SVGIG come from the germline V gene (reference sequence). CDR3 size: 15 residues. J was trimmed by 4 bases and V by 0 bases; bases with no gene match: 5. The CDR3 reads CAWSVRQGASYGYTF. As DNA, the CDR3 is TGTGCCTGGAGTGTGAGACAGGGGGCTTCCTATGGCTACACCTTC.

The J gene is TRBJ2-7, the V gene TRBV19; D is perhaps TRBD1 (6 bases). This CDR3 has 12 amino acids. The V gene lost 6 bases and the J gene lost 3 bases, with 9 bases spanning the gap. Germline V CDR1 and CDR2: LNHDA, SQIVND (reference sequence). The CDR3 here is CASSRGDYEQYF. The CDR3 nucleotides read TGTGCCAGTAGCAGGGGAGACTACGAGCAGTACTTC.

This chain joins TRBV9 and TRBJ2-7; the D is unclear. The V and J ends lost 0 bases and 0 bases respectively, with 10 bases between them. This CDR3 has 15 residues. Germline CDR1 SGDLS, CDR2 YYNGEE. DNA for the CDR3: TGTGCCAGCAGCGTAGAGTTGGGCACCTCCTACGAGCAGTACTTC. It specifies CASSVELGTSYEQYF.

The rearrangement links TRBV29-1 to TRBJ1-2; no definite D call. V lost 0 bases, J lost 7 bases, and 18 bases lay in between. CDR1 is SQVTM, CDR2 ANQGSEA, per germline. The CDR3 runs to 15 residues. In nucleotides, the CDR3 is TGCAGCGTTGAAGATCGGGTACGTGCGTCTGGTGGCTACACCTTC. It translates to CSVEDRVRASGGYTF.

J is TRBJ1-6 and V is TRBV18; D is ambiguous. CDR1 is KGHSH and CDR2 is LQKENI in the germline V gene. CDR3 length: 11 residues. V shed 8 bases and J shed 11 bases, with 10 bases lying between them. Here the CDR3 DNA reads TGTGCCAGCGCGAAAGATACACCCCTCCACTTT. Translation: CASAKDTPLHF.

A note on this clone: This sample includes further DNA sequences coding for the same CDR3. The chain carries TRBV27 and TRBJ1-1; D is ambiguous. The germline V gene encodes CDR1 MNHEY and CDR2 SMNVEV (reference sequence). V lost 6 bases, J lost 2 bases, and 10 bases lay in between. There are 13 residues in the CDR3. As DNA, the CDR3 is TGTGCCAGCAGGAACGACCTAAACACTGAAGCTTTCTTT. Translating it yields CASRNDLNTEAFF.

The J gene is TRBJ2-5, the V gene TRBV7-6, with D perhaps TRBD2 (6 bases). The CDR3 is 15 amino acids. Per the germline V gene, CDR1 is SGHVS and CDR2 is FNYEAQ. Trimming left V 4 bases short and J 1 base short, with 13 bases between. The CDR3 spells CASSSIAVLQETQYF. The CDR3 region has the DNA TGTGCCAGCAGCTCCATAGCGGTCCTCCAAGAGACCCAGTACTTC.

This chain uses TRBV2 with TRBJ2-7; D is unresolved. This CDR3 contains 16 residues. V gave up 8 bases and J gave up 0 bases, with 20 bases separating them. From germline, CDR1 is SNHLY and CDR2 FYNNEI. The CDR3 region is CASGFLIQVSSYEQYF. In nucleotides, the CDR3 is TGTGCCAGCGGATTCCTAATCCAGGTTTCCTCCTACGAGCAGTACTTC.

The sample holds one count of this clone. The V and J genes are TRBV7-2 and TRBJ2-7, with D tentatively TRBD1 or TRBD2 (5 bases each). The V gene's germline CDR1 is SGHTA and CDR2 FQGNSA. V gave up 1 base and J gave up 4 bases, with 11 bases separating them. The CDR3 consists of 14 residues. The CDR3 sequence is CASSLGGSGYEQYF. The CDR3 DNA is TGTGCCAGCAGCTTAGGGGGGTCGGGATACGAGCAGTACTTC.

There are a few counts of this clone. The chain recombines TRBV2 with TRBJ1-6, with D unclear. Trimming took 4 bases from V and 7 from J, leaving 11 bases between them. This CDR3 is built from 14 residues. Germline loops: CDR1 SNHLY, CDR2 FYNNEI. The CDR3 reads CASSGSPTNSPLHF. The DNA for the CDR3 is TGTGCCAGCAGTGGATCGCCGACAAATTCACCCCTCCACTTT.

The chain carries TRBV9 and TRBJ2-1, with 7 bases that match TRBD2. With V trimmed by 4 bases and J by 7 bases, 5 bases remained unmatched. The CDR3 spans 13 residues. The germline CDR1 and CDR2 sequences are SGDLS and YYNGEE. The CDR3 loop is CASSKTSRNEQFF. The CDR3 bases are TGTGCCAGCAGCAAGACTAGCCGGAATGAGCAGTTCTTC.

By share, this clone counts as medium-sized. V is TRBV18 and J is TRBJ2-5; D might be TRBD2 (6 bases). Trimming cost V 2 bases and J 5 bases, with 12 bases left between them. The CDR3 totals 14 residues. Germline V gene data show CDR1 as KGHSH and CDR2 as LQKENI. CDR3 region: CASSPTSPRETQYF. In DNA form, the CDR3 reads TGTGCCAGCTCACCAACTAGCCCCCGGGAGACCCAGTACTTC.